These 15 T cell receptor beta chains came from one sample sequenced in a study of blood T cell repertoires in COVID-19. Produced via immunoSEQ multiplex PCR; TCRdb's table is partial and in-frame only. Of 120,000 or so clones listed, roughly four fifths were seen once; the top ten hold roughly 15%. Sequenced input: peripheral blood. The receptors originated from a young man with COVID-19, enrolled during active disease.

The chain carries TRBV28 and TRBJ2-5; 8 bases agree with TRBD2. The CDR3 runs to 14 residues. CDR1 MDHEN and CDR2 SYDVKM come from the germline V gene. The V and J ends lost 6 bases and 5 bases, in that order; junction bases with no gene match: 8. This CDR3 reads CASRKGLARETQYF. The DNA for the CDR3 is TGTGCCAGCAGAAAAGGACTAGCCAGGGAGACCCAGTACTTC.

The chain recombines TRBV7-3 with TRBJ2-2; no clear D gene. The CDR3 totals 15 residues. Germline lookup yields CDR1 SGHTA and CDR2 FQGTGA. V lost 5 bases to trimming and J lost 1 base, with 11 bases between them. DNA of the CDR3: TGTGCCAGCAGCCCCCAACTGGTGAACACCGGGGAGCTGTTTTTT. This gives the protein CASSPQLVNTGELFF. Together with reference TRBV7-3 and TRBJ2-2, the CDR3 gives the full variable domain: GAGVSQTPSNKVTEKGKYVELRCDPISGHTALYWYRQSLGQGPEFLIYFQGTGAADDSGLPNDRFFAVRPEGSVSTLKIQRTERGDSAVYLCASSPQLVNTGELFFGEGSRLTVL.

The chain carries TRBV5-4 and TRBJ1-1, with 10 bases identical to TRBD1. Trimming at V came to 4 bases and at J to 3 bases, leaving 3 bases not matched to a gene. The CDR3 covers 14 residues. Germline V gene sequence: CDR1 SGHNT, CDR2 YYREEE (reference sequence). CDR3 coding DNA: TGTGCCAGCAGCGTCGGACAGGGGGACACTGAAGCTTTCTTT. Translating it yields CASSVGQGDTEAFF.

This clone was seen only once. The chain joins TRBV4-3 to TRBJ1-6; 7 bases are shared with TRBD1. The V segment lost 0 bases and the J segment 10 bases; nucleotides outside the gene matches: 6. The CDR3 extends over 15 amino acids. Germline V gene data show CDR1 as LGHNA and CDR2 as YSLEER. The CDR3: CASSQEDRLLSPLHF. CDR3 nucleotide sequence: TGCGCCAGCAGCCAAGAGGACAGGCTTTTGTCACCCCTCCACTTT.

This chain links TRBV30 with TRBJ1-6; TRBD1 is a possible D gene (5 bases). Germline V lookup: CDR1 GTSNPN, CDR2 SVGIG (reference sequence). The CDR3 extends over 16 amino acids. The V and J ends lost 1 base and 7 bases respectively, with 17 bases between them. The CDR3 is CAWSAARPSGNSPLHF. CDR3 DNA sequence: TGTGCCTGGAGTGCTGCCAGACCCTCAGGGAATTCACCCCTCCACTTT. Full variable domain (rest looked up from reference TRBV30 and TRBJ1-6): SQTIHQWPATLVQPVGSPLSLECTVEGTSNPNLYWYRQAAGRGLQLLFYSVGIGQISSEVPQNLSASRPQDRQFILSSKKLLLSDSGFYLCAWSAARPSGNSPLHFGNGTRLTVT.

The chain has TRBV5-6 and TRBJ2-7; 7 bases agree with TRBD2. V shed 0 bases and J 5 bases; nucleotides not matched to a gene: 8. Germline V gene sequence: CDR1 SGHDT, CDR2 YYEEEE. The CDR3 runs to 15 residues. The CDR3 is CASSLEPAGLNEQYF. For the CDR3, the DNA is TGTGCCAGCAGCTTGGAACCAGCGGGATTGAACGAGCAGTACTTC.

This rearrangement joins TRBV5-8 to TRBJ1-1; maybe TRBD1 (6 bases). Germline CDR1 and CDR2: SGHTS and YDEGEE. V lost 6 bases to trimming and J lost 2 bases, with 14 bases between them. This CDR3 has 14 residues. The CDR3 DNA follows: TGTGCCAGCACCCCTCTAGGGGGAAACACTGAAGCTTTCTTT. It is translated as CASTPLGGNTEAFF.

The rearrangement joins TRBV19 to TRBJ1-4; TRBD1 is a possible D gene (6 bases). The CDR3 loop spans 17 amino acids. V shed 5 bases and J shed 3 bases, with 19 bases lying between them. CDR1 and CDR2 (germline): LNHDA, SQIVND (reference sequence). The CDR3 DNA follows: TGTGCCAGTAGTCCCCTGACGACTTCAGGGGCTAATGAAAAACTGTTTTTT. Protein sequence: CASSPLTTSGANEKLFF.

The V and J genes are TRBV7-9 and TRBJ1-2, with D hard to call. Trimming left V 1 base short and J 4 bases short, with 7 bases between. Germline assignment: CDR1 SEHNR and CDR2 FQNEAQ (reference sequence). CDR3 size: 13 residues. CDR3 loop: CASSLEDFYGYTF. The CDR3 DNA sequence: TGTGCCAGCAGCTTAGAGGACTTCTATGGCTACACCTTC.

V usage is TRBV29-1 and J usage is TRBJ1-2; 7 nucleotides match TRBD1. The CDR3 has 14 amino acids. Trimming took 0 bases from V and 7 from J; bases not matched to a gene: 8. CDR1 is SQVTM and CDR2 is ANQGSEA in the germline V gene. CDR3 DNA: TGCAGCGTTGAAGATCAAGAGGGGGCAAGTGGCTACACCTTC. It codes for CSVEDQEGASGYTF. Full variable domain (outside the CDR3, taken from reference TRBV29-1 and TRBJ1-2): SAVISQKPSRDICQRGTSLTIQCQVDSQVTMMFWYRQQPGQSLTLIATANQGSEATYESGFVIDKFPISRPNLTFSTLTVSNMSPEDSSIYLCSVEDQEGASGYTFGSGTRLTVV.

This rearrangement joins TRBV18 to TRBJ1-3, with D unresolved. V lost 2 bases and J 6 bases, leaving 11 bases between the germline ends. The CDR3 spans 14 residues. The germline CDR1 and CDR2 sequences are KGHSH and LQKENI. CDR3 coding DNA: TGTGCCAGCTCACCAGAGAGGGCTGAAAACACCATATATTTT. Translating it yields CASSPERAENTIYF. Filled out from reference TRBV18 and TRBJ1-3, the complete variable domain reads NAGVMQNPRHLVRRRGQEARLRCSPMKGHSHVYWYRQLPEEGLKFMVYLQKENIIDESGMPKERFSAEFPKEGPSILRIQQVVRGDSAAYFCASSPERAENTIYFGEGSWLTVV.

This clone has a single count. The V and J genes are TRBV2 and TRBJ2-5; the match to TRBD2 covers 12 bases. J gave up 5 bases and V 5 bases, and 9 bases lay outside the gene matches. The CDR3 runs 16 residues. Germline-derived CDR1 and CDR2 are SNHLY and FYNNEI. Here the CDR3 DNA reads TGTGCCAGCAGTCTAGGGCTAGCGGGAGGGAGGGAGACCCAGTACTTC. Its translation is CASSLGLAGGRETQYF.

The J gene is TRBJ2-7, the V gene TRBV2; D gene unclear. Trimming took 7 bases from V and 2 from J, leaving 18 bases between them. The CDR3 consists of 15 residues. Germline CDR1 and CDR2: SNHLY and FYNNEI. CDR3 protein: CASIRTYTSAYEQYF. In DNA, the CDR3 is TGTGCCAGCATTCGAACCTACACGAGCGCCTACGAGCAGTACTTC.

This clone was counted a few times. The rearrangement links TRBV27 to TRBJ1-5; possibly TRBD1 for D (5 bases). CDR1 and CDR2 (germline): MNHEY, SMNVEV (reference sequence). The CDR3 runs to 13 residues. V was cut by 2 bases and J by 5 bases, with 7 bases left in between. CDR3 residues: CASSLTGDQPQHF. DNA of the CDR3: TGTGCCAGCAGTTTAACGGGGGATCAGCCCCAGCATTTT.

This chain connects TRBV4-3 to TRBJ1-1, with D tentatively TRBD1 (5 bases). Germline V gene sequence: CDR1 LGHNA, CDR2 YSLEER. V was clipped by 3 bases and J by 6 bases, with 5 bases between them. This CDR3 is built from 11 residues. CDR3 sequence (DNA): TGCGCCAGCAGCCAGGGGCCTGAAGCTTTCTTT. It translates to CASSQGPEAFF.